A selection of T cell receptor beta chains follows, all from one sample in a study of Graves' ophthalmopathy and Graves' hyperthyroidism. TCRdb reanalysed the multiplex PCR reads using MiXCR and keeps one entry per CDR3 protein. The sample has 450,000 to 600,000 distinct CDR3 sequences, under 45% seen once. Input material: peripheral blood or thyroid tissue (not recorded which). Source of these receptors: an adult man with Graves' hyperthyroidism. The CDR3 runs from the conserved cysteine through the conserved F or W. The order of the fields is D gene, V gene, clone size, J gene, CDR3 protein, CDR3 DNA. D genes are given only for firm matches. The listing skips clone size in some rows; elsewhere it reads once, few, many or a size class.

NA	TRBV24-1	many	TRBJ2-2	CATAGDTGELFF	TGTGCCACGGCAGGGGACACCGGGGAGCTGTTTTTT
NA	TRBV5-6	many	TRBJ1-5	CASSLWGMSQPQHF	TGTGCCAGCAGCTTGTGGGGTATGAGTCAGCCCCAGCATTTT
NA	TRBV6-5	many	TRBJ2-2	CASRPTGIGELFF	TGTGCCAGCAGGCCTACAGGGATCGGGGAGCTGTTTTTT
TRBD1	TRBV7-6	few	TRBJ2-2	CASSHAAVGQGTTGELFF	TGTGCCAGCAGCCACGCCGCGGTGGGACAGGGTACCACCGGGGAGCTGTTTTTT
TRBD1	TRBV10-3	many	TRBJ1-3	CAISEGDRVDGNTIYF	TGTGCCATCAGTGAGGGCGACAGGGTTGATGGAAACACCATATATTTT
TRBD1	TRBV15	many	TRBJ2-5	CATSSSGQGETQYF	TGTGCCACCAGCAGTTCTGGACAGGGGGAGACCCAGTACTTC
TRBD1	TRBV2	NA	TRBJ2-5	CASRDPLTGIAETQYF	TGTGCCAGCAGGGACCCCTTGACAGGGATTGCGGAGACCCAGTACTTC
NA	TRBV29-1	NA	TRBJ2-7	CSVNQASGTSYEQYF	TGCAGCGTCAACCAAGCGTCAGGGACATCCTACGAGCAGTACTTC
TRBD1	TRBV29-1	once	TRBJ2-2	CSVGTGGSRWNGELFF	TGCAGCGTGGGAACAGGGGGCTCAAGGTGGAACGGGGAGCTGTTTTTT
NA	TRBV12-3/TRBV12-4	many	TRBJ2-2	CASSLRGGTGELFF	TGTGCCAGCAGTTTACGGGGCGGCACCGGGGAGCTGTTTTTT
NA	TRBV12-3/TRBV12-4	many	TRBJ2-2	CASTSGAGELFF	TGTGCCAGCACCTCCGGGGCCGGGGAGCTGTTTTTT
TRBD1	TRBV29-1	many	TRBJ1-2	CSVRRDSRVFGYTF	TGCAGCGTCCGCCGGGACAGCCGCGTTTTTGGCTACACCTTC
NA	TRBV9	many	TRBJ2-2	CASSVRSANTGELFF	TGTGCCAGCAGCGTACGGTCAGCTAACACCGGGGAGCTGTTTTTT
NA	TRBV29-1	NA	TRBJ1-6	CSAMDSPGTTFNSPLHF	TGCAGCGCCATGGACAGCCCCGGGACAACCTTTAATTCACCCCTCCACTTT
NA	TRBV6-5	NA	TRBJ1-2	CASSKWRGSYGYTF	TGTGCCAGCAGTAAATGGAGGGGCTCCTATGGCTACACCTTC
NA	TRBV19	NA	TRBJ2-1	CASSIGGNEQFF	TGTGCCAGTAGTATAGGGGGCAATGAGCAGTTCTTC
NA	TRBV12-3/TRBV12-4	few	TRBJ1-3	CASSSYTGISGNTIYF	TGTGCCAGCAGTTCGTATACAGGGATCTCTGGAAACACCATATATTTT
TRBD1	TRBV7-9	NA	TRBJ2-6	CASSPWTGMGANVLTF	TGTGCCAGCAGCCCCTGGACAGGGATGGGGGCCAACGTCCTGACTTTC
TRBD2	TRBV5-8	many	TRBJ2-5	CASTDQPLAGGGETQYF	TGTGCCAGCACCGATCAGCCACTAGCGGGAGGTGGAGAGACCCAGTACTTC
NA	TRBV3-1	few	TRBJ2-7	CASSQDHRVSYEQYF	TGTGCCAGCAGCCAAGATCATAGGGTTTCCTACGAGCAGTACTTC
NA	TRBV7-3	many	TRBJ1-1	CASSLTRASDEAFF	TGTGCCAGCAGCTTAACAAGGGCCTCAGATGAAGCTTTCTTT
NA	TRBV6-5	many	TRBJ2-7	CASSSLTGYEQYF	TGTGCCAGCAGTTCCCTGACAGGCTACGAGCAGTACTTC